The T cell receptor beta chain under discussion was sequenced for a study of T cell clonality in common variable immunodeficiency. Study-wide points: Fewer TCRbeta clones were shared among CVID subjects than controls.

TCRdb's table, derived via immunoSEQ multiplex PCR, lists solely in-frame clones and lacks some. The sample counts tens of thousands of clones, none seen once; the ten largest own 2.5% to 3%. This CDR3 spans 15 amino acids. J was trimmed by 5 bases and V by 3 bases; bases with no gene match: 6. Germline values: CDR1 SQVTM, CDR2 ANQGSEA. This clone has a count of ten or more. Its antigen is as yet unknown. The DNA ends 3 residues before the CDR3 does, and the rest of the CDR3 is filled in from the germline J gene. Each donor provided roughly 4.5 to 8.5 ml of heparinized whole blood. The source material was peripheral blood mononuclear cells. The receptor was isolated from a person aged 18-69 years in good health. The gene calls are TRBV29-1 and TRBJ2-2; 10 bases are shared with TRBD2. CDR3 sequence: CSVEILAGDTGELFF. The CDR3 bases that were read are TGCAGCGTTGAGATCCTAGCGGGAGATACCGGGGAG.